The clone carrying this T cell receptor beta chain has only one observation. What it binds is not known. Template switching (which added a universal primer site) was used, and cDNA carried unique molecular identifiers. Via MiXCR, TCRdb re-called the 5' RACE reads, giving one row per CDR3 protein. The sample holds around 1.7 million distinct CDR3 sequences, 25% to 35% seen once. The record originates from a study of identical twins. Study-level results: Possibly, invariant MAIT and iNKT cells partly confounded zero-insertion analyses. Excess twin sharing in beta out-of-frame sequences was weaker. Interpretation of the results relied on cross-sectional statistical analysis and not on following the same donors.

Trimming shortened V by 6 bases and J by 1 base, and 16 bases separated the two germline ends. CDR1 is MNHEY and CDR2 is SMNVEV in the germline V gene (reference sequence). CDR3 length: 16 amino acids. This clonotype originated in a newborn girl in good health. The sample was cord blood. The V gene is TRBV27, the J gene TRBJ1-5; D is perhaps TRBD1 (6 bases). The CDR3, as DNA: TGTGCCAGCAGGCCCCCGGGACACCTAAGCAATCAGCCCCAGCATTTT. It encodes CASRPPGHLSNQPQHF.